A single count supports the clone carrying this T cell receptor beta chain. The V end lost 7 bases, the J end lost 5 bases, and 11 bases lay between the germline ends. This CDR3 has 13 residues. The germline V gene encodes CDR1 SEHNR and CDR2 FQNEAQ (reference sequence). This sample is part of a study of OX40 agonist ivuxolimab in advanced cancers. Overall study context: Participants, around 80% male, averaged 60 years of age, ranging from about 20 to 79.

The table came from immunoSEQ multiplex PCR; TCRdb's copy has only in-frame clones and leaves some out. The table has 15,000 to 20,000 clones, more than 60% seen once. The receptor comes from an adult with an advanced solid tumor such as melanoma, head and neck, liver or kidney cancer. The sequencing used CD4+ or CD8+ T cells sorted from blood, collected in a trial of the OX40 agonist ivuxolimab. The V and J genes are TRBV7-9 and TRBJ2-2; D possibly uses TRBD1 or TRBD2 (5 bases each). Written as DNA, the CDR3 is TGTGCCAGCACCGGGGCGAGGACCGGGGAGCTGTTTTTT. Translation: CASTGARTGELFF. Using reference TRBV7-9 and TRBJ2-2 for the parts outside the CDR3, the full variable domain is DTGVSQNPRHKITKRGQNVTFRCDPISEHNRLYWYRQTLGQGPEFLTYFQNEAQLEKSRLLSDRFSAERPKGSFSTLEIQRTEQGDSAMYLCASTGARTGELFFGEGSRLTVL.